This TCR beta chain was captured in a study of blood T cell repertoires in COVID-19. The overall study: PBMCs, B-cell-depleted T cells, or T cells provided the cDNA or gDNA that made up the material.

Original analysis: Amplifying reference gene primers gave estimates of nucleated cell counts. Repertoires were generated with immunoSEQ multiplex PCR, while TCRdb's copy carries only in-frame clones and drops some. V and J calls plus clone size are reproduced from that table; the DNA served to infer D and trimming. Of a few hundred thousand clones listed, roughly 80% were seen once; the top ten hold roughly 5.1%. The V and J ends lost 8 bases and 3 bases respectively, with 14 bases between them. This CDR3 comprises 14 residues. The V gene's germline CDR1 is SNHLY and CDR2 FYNNEI. Sample: PBMCs or T cells enriched from blood (not recorded which). This receptor was taken from a woman aged 50 to 65 who had recovered from COVID-19. The V gene is TRBV2, the J gene TRBJ1-3; D may be TRBD1 (5 bases). CDR3 loop: CASDSMGGGNTIYF. The CDR3 DNA reads as TGTGCCAGCGATAGTATGGGGGGTGGAAACACCATATATTTT.